This TCR beta chain stems from a study of blood T cell repertoires in COVID-19. The method was immunoSEQ multiplex PCR; TCRdb's version includes in-frame clones alone and lacks a portion of them. The repertoire consists of under 350,000 clones, with around 90% occurring once and the leading ten covering 1.7%. Germline V gives CDR1 MNHEY, CDR2 SMNVEV (reference sequence). V was pared by 2 bases and J by 3 bases, with 11 bases between. The CDR3 sequence is 15 residues long. The clonotype comes from a woman aged 35 to 49 who had recovered from COVID-19. This rearrangement joins TRBV27 to TRBJ1-5; D possibly corresponds to TRBD1 (6 bases). The specimen sequenced was PBMCs or T cells enriched from blood (not recorded which). The CDR3 is CASSLEGGYNQPQHF. CDR3 nucleotides: TGTGCCAGCAGTTTAGAGGGGGGGTACAATCAGCCCCAGCATTTT.